Listed here are 28 T cell receptor beta chains from one sample, sequenced in a study of T cells after yellow fever vaccination. TCRdb processed the 5' RACE reads anew with MiXCR; each CDR3 protein has one entry. The sample carries 500,000 to 650,000 distinct CDR3 sequences, about 17% recorded once. Sample: PBMCs, taken around 5 days after the first yellow fever vaccination. These receptors originate from a man aged 18-30 years who received the YFV17D yellow fever vaccine.

There are many counts of this clonotype. The V and J genes are TRBV5-1 and TRBJ1-4, with D perhaps matching TRBD1 (5 bases). The CDR3 is 15 amino acids. V was shortened by 2 bases and J by 7 bases, with 15 bases between the two germline ends. Germline CDR1 SGHRS, CDR2 YFSETQ. CDR3 amino acids: CASSFASTGGEKLFF. The CDR3 nucleotides are TGCGCCAGCAGCTTCGCGTCAACAGGAGGTGAAAAACTGTTTTTT.

The rearrangement joins TRBV11-2 to TRBJ1-2; 7 bases match TRBD1. The CDR3 contains 17 residues. Germline V gives CDR1 SGHAT, CDR2 FQNNGV. Unmatched junction bases numbered 10, after V lost 0 bases and J lost 3 bases. The CDR3 nucleotides are TGTGCCAGCAGCTTAGATCGGGACAGTGAGACCCACTATGGCTACACCTTC. Translated, it gives CASSLDRDSETHYGYTF.

This clonotype was picked up many times. The J gene is TRBJ1-2, the V gene TRBV7-2; 9 nucleotides match TRBD1. The CDR3 has 16 amino acids. The trim removed 1 base at V and 6 bases at J, leaving 9 bases unmatched. Germline V gene lookup returns CDR1 SGHTA and CDR2 FQGNSA. The CDR3 bases are TGTGCCAGCAGCTTAGGGTCCGGGACAGGGAGCCATGGCTACACCTTC. Translation gives CASSLGSGTGSHGYTF.

The rearrangement uses TRBV20-1 and TRBJ1-5; TRBD1 matches at 7 bases. The V gene's germline CDR1 is DFQATT and CDR2 SNEGSKA (reference sequence). J gave up 6 bases and V 1 base, and 3 bases lay outside the gene matches. This CDR3 comprises 13 residues. CDR3 DNA sequence: TGCAGTGCTAGAGGAGGGGGCGGTCAGCCCCAGCATTTT. It yields the protein CSARGGGGQPQHF.

This clonotype was seen only once. The conserved final phenylalanine or tryptophan is absent from the CDR3, which likely points to a read error. The chain employs TRBV7-2 and TRBJ1-6; TRBD1 agrees at 8 bases. The length of the CDR3 is 14 residues. CDR1 and CDR2 (germline): SGHTA, FQGNSA. The V and J ends lost 1 base and 13 bases, in that order; junction bases with no gene match: 6. The DNA of the CDR3 is TGTGCCAGCAGCTTAGAACAGGGGGAAGTCCCCCTCCACTCT. Encoded protein: CASSLEQGEVPLHS.

This sequence joins TRBV11-2 and TRBJ2-3; 8 bases agree with TRBD1. The germline gives CDR1 SGHAT, CDR2 FQNNGV. The CDR3 totals 14 residues. V was clipped by 5 bases and J by 5 bases; unmatched bases: 6. The CDR3 DNA reads TGTGCCAGCAGCCTGGACAGGGTTGGAGATACGCAGTATTTT. It specifies CASSLDRVGDTQYF.

This clonotype was detected a few times. The V gene is TRBV29-1, the J gene TRBJ2-1, with D uncertain. V gave up 5 bases and J gave up 2 bases, with 13 bases separating them. This CDR3 is built from 14 residues. CDR1 SQVTM and CDR2 ANQGSEA come from the germline V gene. The CDR3 protein is CSVSRRLTYNEQFF. The CDR3 nucleotides are TGCAGCGTTTCCCGACGGCTCACCTACAATGAGCAGTTCTTC.

Only a few counts were recorded for this clonotype. This chain links TRBV5-1 with TRBJ1-3; TRBD1 matches at 9 bases. The V and J ends lost 4 bases and 4 bases, in that order; junction bases with no gene match: 6. The germline gives CDR1 SGHRS, CDR2 YFSETQ. The CDR3 loop spans 15 amino acids. CDR3 protein: CASSVDRGTGNTIYF. The CDR3 bases are TGCGCCAGCAGCGTGGACAGGGGAACGGGAAACACCATATATTTT.

There are a few counts of this clonotype. V and J are TRBV7-6 and TRBJ2-1, with 7 bases matching TRBD1. This CDR3 region has 15 residues. Trimming at V came to 5 bases and at J to 9 bases, leaving 13 bases not matched to a gene. From germline, CDR1 is SGHVS and CDR2 FNYEAQ. This chain's CDR3 is CASSRQTGQGAEQFF. CDR3 bases: TGTGCCAGCAGCCGCCAGACAGGGCAAGGGGCTGAGCAGTTCTTC.

J is TRBJ1-3 and V is TRBV5-1; no firm D call. Trimming stripped 1 base from V and 2 bases from J, with 16 bases between. The CDR3 sequence is 17 residues long. Germline values: CDR1 SGHRS, CDR2 YFSETQ. CDR3 nucleotide sequence: TGCGCCAGCAGCTTGAGACAACCCGGACCCGCTGGAAACACCATATATTTT. This sequence encodes CASSLRQPGPAGNTIYF. Full variable domain (outside the CDR3, taken from reference TRBV5-1 and TRBJ1-3): KAGVTQTPRYLIKTRGQQVTLSCSPISGHRSVSWYQQTPGQGLQFLFEYFSETQRNKGNFPGRFSGRQFSNSRSEMNVSTLELGDSALYLCASSLRQPGPAGNTIYFGEGSWLTVV.

The chain links TRBV20-1 to TRBJ2-5; TRBD1 matches 7 bases. V was clipped by 0 bases and J by 4 bases; unmatched bases: 11. Looked up from germline, CDR1 is DFQATT and CDR2 is SNEGSKA (reference sequence). The CDR3 spans 16 residues. CDR3 DNA: TGCAGTGCTAGAGATCCGGCGGGCAGGGGGAGAGAGACCCAGTACTTC. Translating gives CSARDPAGRGRETQYF.

This clonotype was seen many times. This chain uses TRBV12-3 or TRBV12-4 with TRBJ1-2; no definite D call. The CDR3 contains 13 residues. Trimming stripped 3 bases from V and 2 bases from J, with 7 bases between. The CDR3 DNA sequence: TGTGCCAGCAGTTTGAACAGAAACTATGGCTACACCTTC. Its translation: CASSLNRNYGYTF.

This chain uses TRBV5-1 with TRBJ2-1; D gene unclear. Germline lookup yields CDR1 SGHRS and CDR2 YFSETQ. The CDR3 is made up of 14 amino acids. Trimming removed 1 base at V and 5 bases at J, with 10 bases between. The CDR3 DNA sequence: TGCGCCAGCAGCTTGCGGCCGCCCGACAATGAGCAGTTCTTC. It yields the protein CASSLRPPDNEQFF.

This clonotype was recorded a few times. The gene calls are TRBV4-1 and TRBJ1-4; D is perhaps TRBD1 (5 bases). V was cut by 4 bases and J by 8 bases, with 20 bases left in between. In germline, CDR1 is MGHRA, CDR2 YSYEKL. CDR3 length: 16 amino acids. The CDR3 reads CASSLTTVRVGEKLFF. The CDR3 region has the DNA TGCGCCAGCAGCCTCACTACTGTCAGGGTAGGGGAAAAACTGTTTTTT.

This clonotype was detected only a few times. The chain carries TRBV28 and TRBJ2-5; D tentatively fits TRBD1 or TRBD2 (5 bases each). Germline V gene lookup returns CDR1 MDHEN and CDR2 SYDVKM. CDR3 length: 14 amino acids. V shed 5 bases and J shed 2 bases, with 12 bases lying between them. CDR3 sequence (DNA): TGTGCCAGCAGTCTACCGGGGCCACAAGAGACCCAGTACTTC. Translation gives CASSLPGPQETQYF.

The chain carries TRBV2 and TRBJ1-4; 9 bases fit TRBD1. CDR1 and CDR2 from the germline V gene are SNHLY and FYNNEI. V lost 7 bases, J lost 0 bases, and 9 bases stayed unmatched. This CDR3 comprises 17 residues. CDR3 in DNA: TGTGCCAGCACCGGGACAGGGACAACTGCAACTAATGAAAAACTGTTTTTT. Encoded protein: CASTGTGTTATNEKLFF.

J is TRBJ2-1 and V is TRBV6-4, with 8 bases lining up with TRBD2. The CDR3 length is 15 residues. CDR1 and CDR2 (germline): MRHNA, SNTAGT. V lost 0 bases, J lost 8 bases, and 6 bases stayed unmatched. For the CDR3, the DNA is TGTGCCAGCAGTGACTCAGCGGGGGCGTCGCATGAGCAGTTCTTC. Protein sequence: CASSDSAGASHEQFF.

This clonotype showed up just a few times. The chain combines TRBV6-1 with TRBJ1-1, with TRBD1 matching over 9 bases. The CDR3 is 15 residues long. Germline CDR1 and CDR2: MNHNS and SASEGT. V was pared by 4 bases and J by 4 bases, with 7 bases of the junction left unmatched. DNA of the CDR3: TGTGCCAGCAGTGGGATACAGGGGGCAGGCACTGAAGCTTTCTTT. Protein: CASSGIQGAGTEAFF.

This clonotype was recorded a few times. The chain recombines TRBV12-3 or TRBV12-4 with TRBJ1-6, with a possible D match to TRBD1 (5 bases). The ends were cut back, 8 bases at V and 11 bases at J, with 16 bases in the middle. CDR3 length equals 13 residues. The CDR3 DNA sequence: TGTGCCAGCGCTGGGGCTCCCCCAACACCCCTCCACTTT. Translation gives CASAGAPPTPLHF.

This clonotype was seen repeatedly, ten times or more. The chain recombines TRBV12-3 or TRBV12-4 with TRBJ1-2; D remains ambiguous. V lost 4 bases to trimming and J lost 3 bases, with 3 bases between them. The CDR3 consists of 11 residues. The CDR3 region has the DNA TGTGCCAGCAGTTCGTACTATGGCTACACCTTC. It specifies CASSSYYGYTF.

This clonotype was counted only a few times. This chain joins TRBV12-3 or TRBV12-4 and TRBJ2-7; 9 nucleotides match TRBD2. CDR3 size: 14 residues. The junction had 5 bases not matched to a gene; V was cut back by 1 base and J by 7 bases. CDR3 loop: CASSLGGGAGEQYF. The CDR3 coding sequence is TGTGCCAGCAGTTTAGGCGGGGGGGCCGGGGAGCAGTACTTC.

The table lists this clonotype with a few counts. The gene calls are TRBV6-2 or TRBV6-3 and TRBJ2-3, with 9 positions matching TRBD2. Trimming at V came to 6 bases and at J to 2 bases, leaving 12 bases not matched to a gene. The CDR3 runs to 17 residues. Germline V lookup: CDR1 MNHEY, CDR2 SVGEGT. This CDR3 reads CASRRFRAGGFTDTQYF. The DNA of the CDR3 is TGTGCCAGCAGGCGTTTTCGTGCGGGGGGGTTCACAGATACGCAGTATTTT.

The chain recombines TRBV5-1 with TRBJ2-3; D remains unclear. This CDR3 region has 13 residues. Germline V CDR1 and CDR2: SGHRS, YFSETQ. Trimming stripped 4 bases from V and 5 bases from J, with 11 bases between. CDR3 in amino acids: CASSPSSVDTQYF. In DNA form, the CDR3 reads TGCGCCAGCAGCCCCTCTTCGGTAGATACGCAGTATTTT.

This clonotype was counted only a few times. The chain joins TRBV20-1 to TRBJ2-7; D possibly corresponds to TRBD2 (5 bases). Germline CDR1 is DFQATT and CDR2 is SNEGSKA (reference sequence). The CDR3 extends over 13 amino acids. Trimming took 3 bases from V and 0 from J, leaving 9 bases between them. Written as DNA, the CDR3 is TGCAGTGCTAGCGGGGTCAACTCCTACGAGCAGTACTTC. It codes for CSASGVNSYEQYF.

This clonotype was seen once. This sequence joins TRBV5-6 and TRBJ2-7, with D unresolved. Trimming left V 4 bases short and J 3 bases short, with 11 bases between. The CDR3 has 13 residues. CDR1 is SGHDT and CDR2 is YYEEEE in the germline V gene. The CDR3 region is CASSAGLRYEQYV. CDR3 nucleotide sequence: TGTGCCAGCAGCGCCGGGCTCCGCTACGAGCAGTACGTC.

The chain employs TRBV24-1 and TRBJ2-1; the match to TRBD1 covers 9 bases. From germline, CDR1 is KGHDR and CDR2 SFDVKD. The CDR3 is 16 residues long. J lost 0 bases, V lost 3 bases, and 2 bases had no gene match. CDR3 loop: CATSDPGQGSYNEQFF. CDR3 nucleotide sequence: TGTGCCACCAGTGATCCGGGACAGGGCTCCTACAATGAGCAGTTCTTC.

This chain links TRBV18 with TRBJ2-7; TRBD2 aligns across 7 bases. V was pared by 1 base and J by 5 bases, with 5 bases of the junction left unmatched. The germline V gene has CDR1 KGHSH and CDR2 LQKENI. CDR3 length: 14 residues. The CDR3 loop is CASSPREGRDEQYF. The CDR3 DNA reads as TGTGCCAGCTCACCACGGGAAGGGAGGGACGAGCAGTACTTC.

This clonotype has more than one count but fewer than ten. The J gene is TRBJ2-5, the V gene TRBV9; D may be TRBD2 (6 bases). The V end was cut by 2 bases, the J end by 2 bases, with 13 bases between. Germline V CDR1 and CDR2: SGDLS, YYNGEE. The CDR3 loop spans 15 amino acids. CDR3 in DNA: TGTGCCAGCAGCGTCGCCTTCCGGGGGCAAGAGACCCAGTACTTC. The encoded protein is CASSVAFRGQETQYF.